What follows are 27 T cell receptor beta chains derived from one specimen sequenced in a study of read filtering for tumor transcriptome and immune sequencing. From roughly 400 ng of RNA, a library with molecular barcoded alpha/delta and beta/gamma adaptors was made. Via MiXCR, TCRdb re-called the reads, giving one row per CDR3 protein. The profile shows more than 70,000 distinct CDR3 sequences, 20% to 25% of them singletons. The sequenced sample was a population of CD138-negative cells sorted from bone marrow. These TCRs come from a donor at least 40 years old with multiple myeloma.

A word on this clonotype: A single base is all that separates this from a far larger clone, so a read error is likely. The rearrangement joins TRBV7-8 to TRBJ2-1, with 14 bases lining up with TRBD2. The CDR3 totals 16 residues. Germline values: CDR1 SGHVS, CDR2 FQNEAQ. After removal of 2 bases from V and 10 bases from J, the junction contained 7 bases not matched to a gene. DNA for the CDR3: TGTGCCAGCAGCTTATGGACTAGCGGGGGGCAGAGCGAGCAGTTCTTC. The encoded protein is CASSLWTSGGQSEQFF.

The chain employs TRBV12-3 or TRBV12-4 and TRBJ2-1; a weak D match, TRBD2 (5 bases). The CDR3 sequence is 14 residues long. V was shortened by 6 bases and J by 0 bases, with 9 bases between the two germline ends. The CDR3 sequence is CASSPGSSYNEQFF. The CDR3 bases are TGTGCCAGCAGCCCGGGGAGCTCCTACAATGAGCAGTTCTTC.

This clonotype was observed many times. The chain carries TRBV20-1 and TRBJ2-7; unclear D gene. The CDR3 is made up of 12 amino acids. V was cut by 3 bases and J by 3 bases, with 9 bases left in between. Germline V CDR1 and CDR2: DFQATT, SNEGSKA (reference sequence). DNA for the CDR3: TGCAGTGCTAGGAGCTATTACTACGAGCAGTACTTC. Protein sequence: CSARSYYYEQYF.

This clonotype was seen repeatedly, ten times or more. CDR3 protein: CASRYRGTSPEAFF. The CDR3 DNA reads as TGTGCCAGCAGGTACAGGGGAACGTCGCCTGAAGCTTTCTTT. This chain connects TRBV6-6 to TRBJ1-1; TRBD1 agrees at 7 bases. Germline assignment: CDR1 MNHNY and CDR2 SVGAGI (reference sequence). CDR3 size: 14 residues. V trimming: 6 bases; J trimming: 6 bases; junction bases outside the gene matches: 10.

This clonotype came up many times. The V gene is TRBV28, the J gene TRBJ2-7, with D possibly being TRBD1 (6 bases). V was pared by 10 bases and J by 5 bases, with 15 bases between. Germline V lookup: CDR1 MDHEN, CDR2 SYDVKM. This CDR3 has 12 residues. The CDR3 bases are TGTGCCACCCGGGTCAGGGGCCACGAGCAGTACTTC. Translated, it gives CATRVRGHEQYF.

The V and J genes are TRBV6-1 and TRBJ1-1, with D hard to call. Germline CDR1 is MNHNS and CDR2 is SASEGT. CDR3 length: 14 amino acids. Trimming took off 6 bases at V and 4 bases at J, with 15 bases between the two ends. CDR3 sequence: CASSPDGRLTEAFF. DNA of the CDR3: TGTGCCAGCAGCCCAGACGGCAGACTCACTGAAGCTTTCTTT.

Ten or more counts support this clonotype. The chain carries TRBV30 and TRBJ1-6; 7 bases map to TRBD1. The CDR3 contains 15 residues. Unmatched junction bases numbered 9, after V lost 0 bases and J lost 10 bases. Per germline, CDR1 GTSNPN and CDR2 SVGIG (reference sequence). This CDR3 reads CAWSVPSTGRSPLHF. CDR3 nucleotide sequence: TGTGCCTGGAGTGTACCCTCGACAGGGAGGTCACCCCTCCACTTT.

A few counts support this clonotype. The chain recombines TRBV5-1 with TRBJ2-5; TRBD1 agrees at 9 bases. Losses at the gene ends were 1 base for V and 3 bases for J; bases not matched to a gene: 4. The CDR3 contains 15 residues. CDR1 and CDR2 (germline): SGHRS, YFSETQ. In DNA, the CDR3 is TGCGCCAGCAGCTTGCCGGGACAGGGAGAAGAGACCCAGTACTTC. This translates into CASSLPGQGEETQYF.

The rearrangement joins TRBV12-3 or TRBV12-4 to TRBJ1-5; 7 nucleotides agree with TRBD1. There are 16 residues in the CDR3. V dropped 6 bases and J dropped 4; count of bases not matched to a gene: 12. Here the CDR3 reads CASRFERGQSNQPQHF. The CDR3 bases are TGTGCCAGCAGATTCGAGAGGGGACAGTCTAATCAGCCCCAGCATTTT.

This clonotype was recorded at least ten times. The chain links TRBV24-1 to TRBJ2-2; 9 positions agree with TRBD2. The J segment lost 0 bases and the V segment lost 0 bases, leaving 4 bases of the junction unmatched. CDR1 KGHDR and CDR2 SFDVKD come from the germline V gene. The CDR3 extends over 18 amino acids. The CDR3 nucleotides read TGTGCCACCAGTGATTTGTCACTAGCGGGCTCGAACACCGGGGAGCTGTTTTTT. Its translation is CATSDLSLAGSNTGELFF.

In its sample, this clonotype was seen many times. This sequence joins TRBV20-1 and TRBJ1-5; 10 bases fit TRBD1. CDR1 and CDR2 from the germline V gene are DFQATT and SNEGSKA (reference sequence). CDR3 length equals 15 residues. The V and J ends lost 3 bases and 7 bases, in that order; junction bases with no gene match: 9. The CDR3 reads CSASPHLGQGQPQHF. The DNA of the CDR3 is TGCAGTGCTAGCCCCCACCTGGGACAGGGGCAGCCCCAGCATTTT.

This clonotype was recorded at least ten times. The J gene is TRBJ1-5, the V gene TRBV5-1, with D unresolved. CDR3 length: 13 residues. The germline V gene has CDR1 SGHRS and CDR2 YFSETQ. With 0 bases removed from V and 2 bases from J, the gap between germline ends came to 3 bases. The CDR3, as DNA: TGCGCCAGCAGCTTGGATGGCAATCAGCCCCAGCATTTT. It encodes CASSLDGNQPQHF.

There are many counts of this clonotype. The V call is TRBV20-1, the J call TRBJ2-1; 8 nucleotides agree with TRBD1. V shed 0 bases, J shed 0 bases, and the junction held 4 bases outside the gene matches. This CDR3 has 16 residues. Germline CDR1 DFQATT, CDR2 SNEGSKA (reference sequence). CDR3 in amino acids: CSARDLGQGSYNEQFF. DNA of the CDR3: TGCAGTGCTAGAGATTTAGGACAGGGCTCCTACAATGAGCAGTTCTTC.

The gene calls are TRBV27 and TRBJ1-1; no definite D call. V was shortened by 2 bases and J by 3 bases, with 7 bases between the two germline ends. The length of the CDR3 is 13 residues. In germline, CDR1 is MNHEY, CDR2 SMNVEV (reference sequence). CDR3: CASSLVKDTEAFF. The CDR3 region has the DNA TGTGCCAGCAGTTTAGTCAAAGACACTGAAGCTTTCTTT.

Ten or more counts support this clonotype. The gene calls are TRBV18 and TRBJ2-3; D is ambiguous. This CDR3 contains 13 residues. Germline V lookup: CDR1 KGHSH, CDR2 LQKENI. Trimming took off 6 bases at V and 2 bases at J, with 9 bases between the two ends. The CDR3 DNA follows: TGTGCCAGCTCTGAAGCCGCCACAGATACGCAGTATTTT. Translated, it gives CASSEAATDTQYF.

The chain is built from TRBV6-1 and TRBJ2-1, with TRBD1 as a possible D gene (7 bases). V lost 8 bases and J lost 10, with 27 bases in between. The CDR3 consists of 16 residues. Germline values: CDR1 MNHNS, CDR2 SASEGT. The CDR3 reads CASSLGQGGSYREQFF. The CDR3 bases are TGTGCCAGCTCTTTAGGGCAGGGGGGATCTTACCGGGAGCAGTTCTTC.

This clonotype was observed many times. The chain is built from TRBV20-1 and TRBJ2-2; 7 bases line up with TRBD2. V lost 3 bases to trimming and J lost 6 bases; unmatched junction nucleotides: 4. This CDR3 region has 13 residues. CDR1 is DFQATT and CDR2 is SNEGSKA in the germline V gene (reference sequence). DNA of the CDR3: TGCAGTGCTAGGAGGCGGGAGTCCGGGGAGCTGTTTTTT. Translating gives CSARRRESGELFF.

This clonotype was detected many times. The J gene is TRBJ2-3, the V gene TRBV11-2; D gene uncertain. This CDR3 comprises 14 residues. V lost 0 bases, J lost 3 bases, and 7 bases lay in between. Germline CDR1 and CDR2: SGHAT and FQNNGV. The CDR3: CASSLDRHTDTQYF. The DNA of the CDR3 is TGTGCCAGCAGCTTAGATCGTCATACAGATACGCAGTATTTT.

Many counts were recorded for this clonotype. CDR3 bases: TGCAGTGCTAGGCCAGATTCCTACGAGCAGTACTTC. This encodes CSARPDSYEQYF. The rearrangement links TRBV20-1 to TRBJ2-7; no reliable D call. The CDR3 contains 12 residues. The germline V and J ends were trimmed by 3 bases and 1 base, with 7 bases remaining between them. Germline-derived CDR1 and CDR2 are DFQATT and SNEGSKA (reference sequence).

A word on this clonotype: This may arise from a read error, as a much more abundant clone is one base away. The chain employs TRBV28 and TRBJ1-1, with 7 bases aligning to TRBD1. Germline trimming cut 8 bases from V and 10 bases from J; bases unmatched to any gene: 16. The germline CDR1 and CDR2 sequences are MDHEN and SYDVKM. The CDR3 is 14 amino acids. CDR3 coding DNA: TGTGCCAGCGTCGACAGGGCAAACCGTCTAGGAGCTTTCTTT. Encoded protein: CASVDRANRLGAFF.

This clonotype turned up a few times. V and J are TRBV27 and TRBJ2-7; no definite D call. This CDR3 region has 13 residues. V lost 0 bases and J 1 base, leaving 4 bases between the germline ends. From germline, CDR1 is MNHEY and CDR2 SMNVEV (reference sequence). CDR3 DNA: TGTGCCAGCAGTTTATCCCCGTCCTACGAGCAGTACTTC. Its translation: CASSLSPSYEQYF.

This clonotype was counted many times. The chain joins TRBV28 to TRBJ1-2, with 7 nucleotides matching TRBD1. Germline lookup yields CDR1 MDHEN and CDR2 SYDVKM. CDR3 length: 15 residues. V trimming: 5 bases; J trimming: 2 bases; junction bases outside the gene matches: 8. Here the CDR3 reads CASSPPGTENYGYTF. The DNA of the CDR3 is TGTGCCAGCAGTCCCCCCGGGACAGAAAACTATGGCTACACCTTC.

Regarding this clonotype: The junction differs from germline at one of its ends, possibly a read error. V is TRBV12-3 or TRBV12-4 and J is TRBJ2-2, with D perhaps TRBD1 (7 bases). This CDR3 has 15 amino acids. The CDR3 reads CASSSRQGGTGGLFF. CDR3 DNA: TGTGCCAGCAGTTCCCGACAGGGTGGAACCGGGGGGCTGTTTTTT.

This clonotype was seen at least ten times. The V and J genes are TRBV28 and TRBJ2-1; the D gene is possibly TRBD2 (6 bases). Per germline, CDR1 MDHEN and CDR2 SYDVKM. This CDR3 is 14 amino acids long. The germline V and J ends were trimmed by 7 bases and 5 bases, with 15 bases remaining between them. The CDR3 spells CASIRRVGHNEQFF. CDR3 DNA: TGTGCCAGCATAAGGAGGGTTGGGCACAATGAGCAGTTCTTC. Complete variable domain (other parts from reference TRBV28 and TRBJ2-1): DVKVTQSSRYLVKRTGEKVFLECVQDMDHENMFWYRQDPGLGLRLIYFSYDVKMKEKGDIPEGYSVSREKKERFSLILESASTNQTSMYLCASIRRVGHNEQFFGPGTRLTVL.

Comments on this clonotype: Given a much more abundant clone one base away, this may be a read error. The chain combines TRBV28 with TRBJ2-5; no firm D call. V lost 6 bases and J 4 bases, leaving 9 bases between the germline ends. CDR1 MDHEN and CDR2 SYDVKM come from the germline V gene. This CDR3 is 12 amino acids long. CDR3 amino acids: CASSALGETQYF. The CDR3 bases are TGTGCCAGCAGCGCCCTGGGAGAGACCCAGTACTTC.

This clonotype appeared many times. J is TRBJ2-5 and V is TRBV2, with 7 bases that match TRBD2. Germline CDR1 is SNHLY and CDR2 is FYNNEI. The CDR3 contains 14 residues. V shed 6 bases, J shed 1 base, and the junction held 5 bases outside the gene matches. The CDR3 loop is CASRRDYFQETQYF. For the CDR3, the DNA is TGTGCCAGCAGGAGGGACTACTTCCAAGAGACCCAGTACTTC.

This clonotype was counted many times. The V and J genes are TRBV13 and TRBJ1-1; D is perhaps TRBD1 (5 bases). Per germline, CDR1 PRHDT and CDR2 FYEKMQ (reference sequence). The germline V and J ends were trimmed by 3 bases and 4 bases, with 21 bases remaining between them. The CDR3 is made up of 17 amino acids. This CDR3 is CASSFSPPRDGSTEAFF. CDR3 sequence (DNA): TGTGCCAGCAGCTTTTCTCCCCCCCGGGACGGTTCCACTGAAGCTTTCTTT.